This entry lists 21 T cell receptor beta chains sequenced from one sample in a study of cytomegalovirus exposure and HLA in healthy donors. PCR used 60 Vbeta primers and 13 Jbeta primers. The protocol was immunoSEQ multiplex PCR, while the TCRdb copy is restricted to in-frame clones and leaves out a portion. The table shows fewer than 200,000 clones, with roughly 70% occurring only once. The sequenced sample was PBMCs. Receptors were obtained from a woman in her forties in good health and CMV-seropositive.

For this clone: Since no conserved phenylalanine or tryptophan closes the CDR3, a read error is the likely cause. The CDR3 reads CATQTGDYGYTL. CDR3 bases: TGTGCCACCCAGACAGGCGACTATGGCTACACCCTC. The chain couples TRBV6-5 to TRBJ1-2; TRBD1 might be the D (6 bases). The CDR3 totals 12 residues. The germline V and J ends were trimmed by 10 bases and 3 bases, with 12 bases remaining between them. Per the germline V gene, CDR1 is MNHEY and CDR2 is SVGAGI.

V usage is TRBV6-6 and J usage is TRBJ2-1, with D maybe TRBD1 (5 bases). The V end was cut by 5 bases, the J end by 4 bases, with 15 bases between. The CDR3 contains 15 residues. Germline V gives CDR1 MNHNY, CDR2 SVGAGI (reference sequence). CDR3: CASSTQGRNYNEQFF. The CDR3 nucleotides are TGTGCCAGCAGTACCCAGGGCCGAAATTACAATGAGCAGTTCTTC.

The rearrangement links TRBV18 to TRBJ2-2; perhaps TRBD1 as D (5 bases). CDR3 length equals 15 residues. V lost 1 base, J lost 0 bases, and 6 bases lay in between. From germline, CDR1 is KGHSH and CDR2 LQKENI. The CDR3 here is CASSPQTANTGELFF. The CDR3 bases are TGTGCCAGCTCACCACAGACAGCGAACACCGGGGAGCTGTTTTTT.

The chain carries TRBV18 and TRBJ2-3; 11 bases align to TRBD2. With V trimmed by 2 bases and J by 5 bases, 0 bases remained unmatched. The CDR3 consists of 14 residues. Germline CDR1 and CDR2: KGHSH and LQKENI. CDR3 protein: CASSPGLAGDTQYF. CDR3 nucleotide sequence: TGTGCCAGCTCACCAGGACTAGCGGGAGATACGCAGTATTTT.

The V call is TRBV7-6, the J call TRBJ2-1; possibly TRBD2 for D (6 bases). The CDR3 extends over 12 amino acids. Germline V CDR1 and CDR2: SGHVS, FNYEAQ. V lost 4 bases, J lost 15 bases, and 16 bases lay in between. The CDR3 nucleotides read TGTGCCAGCAGCTCCCCTTGGGGGGTGGGGTTCTTC. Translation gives CASSSPWGVGFF. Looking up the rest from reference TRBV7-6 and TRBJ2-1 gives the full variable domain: GAGVSQSPRYKVTKRGQDVALRCDPISGHVSLYWYRQALGQGPEFLTYFNYEAQQDKSGLPNDRFSAERPEGSISTLTIQRTEQRDSAMYRCASSSPWGVGFFGPGTRLTVL.

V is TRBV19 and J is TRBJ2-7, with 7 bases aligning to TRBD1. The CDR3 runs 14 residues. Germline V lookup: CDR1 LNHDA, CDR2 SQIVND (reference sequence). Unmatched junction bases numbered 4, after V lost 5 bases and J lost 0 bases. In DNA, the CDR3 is TGTGCCAGTAGTCTGGGACAGCTCTCCTACGAGCAGTACTTC. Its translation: CASSLGQLSYEQYF.

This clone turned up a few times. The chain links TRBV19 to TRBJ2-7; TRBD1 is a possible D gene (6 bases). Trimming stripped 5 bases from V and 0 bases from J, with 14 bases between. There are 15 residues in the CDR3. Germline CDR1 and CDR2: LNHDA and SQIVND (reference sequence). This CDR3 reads CASSPQGSPSYEQYF. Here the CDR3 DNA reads TGTGCCAGTAGTCCACAGGGATCCCCCTCCTACGAGCAGTACTTC.

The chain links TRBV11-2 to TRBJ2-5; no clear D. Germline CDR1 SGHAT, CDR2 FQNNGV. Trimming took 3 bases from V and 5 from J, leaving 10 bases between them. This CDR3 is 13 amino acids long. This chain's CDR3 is CASSLGSRETQYF. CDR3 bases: TGTGCCAGCAGCTTGGGCTCTCGGGAGACCCAGTACTTC.

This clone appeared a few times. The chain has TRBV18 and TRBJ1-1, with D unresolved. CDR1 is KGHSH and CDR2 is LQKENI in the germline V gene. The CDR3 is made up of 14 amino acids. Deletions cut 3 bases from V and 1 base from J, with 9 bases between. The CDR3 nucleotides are TGTGCCAGCTCACCTACAGCGGGGAACACTGAAGCTTTCTTT. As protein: CASSPTAGNTEAFF. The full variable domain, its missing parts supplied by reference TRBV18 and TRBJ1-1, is NAGVMQNPRHLVRRRGQEARLRCSPMKGHSHVYWYRQLPEEGLKFMVYLQKENIIDESGMPKERFSAEFPKEGPSILRIQQVVRGDSAAYFCASSPTAGNTEAFFGQGTRLTVV.

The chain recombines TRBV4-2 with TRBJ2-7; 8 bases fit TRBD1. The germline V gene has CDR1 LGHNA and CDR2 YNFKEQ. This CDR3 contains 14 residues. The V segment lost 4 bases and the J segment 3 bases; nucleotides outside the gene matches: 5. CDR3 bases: TGTGCCAGCAGCCGCGGACAGGGCGACTACGAGCAGTACTTC. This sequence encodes CASSRGQGDYEQYF.

The CDR3: CASSRDRDEAFF. DNA of the CDR3: TGTGCCAGCAGTCGGGACAGGGATGAAGCTTTCTTT. This chain joins TRBV6-6 and TRBJ1-1; 9 bases agree with TRBD1. There are 12 residues in the CDR3. V lost 5 bases, J lost 7 bases, and 2 bases stayed unmatched. Germline V gene lookup returns CDR1 MNHNY and CDR2 SVGAGI (reference sequence).

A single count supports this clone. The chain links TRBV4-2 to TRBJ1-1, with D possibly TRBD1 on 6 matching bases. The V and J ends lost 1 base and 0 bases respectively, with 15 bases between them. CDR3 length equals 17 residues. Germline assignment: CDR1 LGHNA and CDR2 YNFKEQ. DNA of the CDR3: TGTGCCAGCAGCCAAGTCTCAGGGGCGCAGATGAACACTGAAGCTTTCTTT. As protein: CASSQVSGAQMNTEAFF.

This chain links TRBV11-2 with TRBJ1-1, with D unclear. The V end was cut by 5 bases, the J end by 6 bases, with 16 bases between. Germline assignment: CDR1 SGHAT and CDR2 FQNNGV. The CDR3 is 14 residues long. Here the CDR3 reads CASSTRPVVSEAFF. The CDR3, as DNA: TGTGCCAGCAGCACGAGGCCAGTAGTGTCTGAAGCTTTCTTT.

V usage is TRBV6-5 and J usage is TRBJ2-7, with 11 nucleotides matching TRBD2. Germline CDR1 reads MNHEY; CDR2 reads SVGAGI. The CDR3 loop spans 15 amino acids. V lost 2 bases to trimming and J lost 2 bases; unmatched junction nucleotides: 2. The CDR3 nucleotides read TGTGCCAGCAGTTACAGTAGCGGGAGGGCCTACGAGCAGTACTTC. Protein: CASSYSSGRAYEQYF.

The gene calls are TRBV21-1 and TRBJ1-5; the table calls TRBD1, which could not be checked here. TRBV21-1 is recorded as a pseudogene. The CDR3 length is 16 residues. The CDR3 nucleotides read TGTGCCAGCAGCAAAGGGGACAGGGGGTTTAATCAGCCCCAGCATTTT. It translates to CASSKGDRGFNQPQHF.

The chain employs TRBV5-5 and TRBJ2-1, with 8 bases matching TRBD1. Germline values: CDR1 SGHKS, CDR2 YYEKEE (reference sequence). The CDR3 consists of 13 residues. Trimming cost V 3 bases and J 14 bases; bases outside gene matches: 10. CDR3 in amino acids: CASSSEWTGNKFF. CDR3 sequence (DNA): TGTGCCAGCAGCTCGGAATGGACAGGGAACAAGTTCTTC.

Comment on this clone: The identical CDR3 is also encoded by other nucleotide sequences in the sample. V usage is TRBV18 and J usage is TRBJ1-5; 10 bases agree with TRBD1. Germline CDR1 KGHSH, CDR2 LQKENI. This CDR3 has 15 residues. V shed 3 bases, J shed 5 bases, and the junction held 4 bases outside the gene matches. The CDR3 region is CASSPRTGGDQPQHF. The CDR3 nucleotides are TGTGCCAGCTCACCCCGGACAGGGGGAGATCAGCCCCAGCATTTT.

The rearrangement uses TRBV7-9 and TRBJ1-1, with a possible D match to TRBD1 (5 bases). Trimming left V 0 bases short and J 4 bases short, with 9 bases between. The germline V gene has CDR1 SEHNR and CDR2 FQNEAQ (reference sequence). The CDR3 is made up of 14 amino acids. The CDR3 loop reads CASSLAGQGTEAFF. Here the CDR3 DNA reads TGTGCCAGCAGCTTAGCAGGGCAGGGCACTGAAGCTTTCTTT.

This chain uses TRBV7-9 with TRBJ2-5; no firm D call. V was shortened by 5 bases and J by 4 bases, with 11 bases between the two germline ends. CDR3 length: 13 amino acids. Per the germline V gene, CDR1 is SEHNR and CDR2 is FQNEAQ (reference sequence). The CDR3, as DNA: TGTGCCAGCAGCATACGAGAGAGAGAGACCCAGTACTTC. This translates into CASSIRERETQYF.

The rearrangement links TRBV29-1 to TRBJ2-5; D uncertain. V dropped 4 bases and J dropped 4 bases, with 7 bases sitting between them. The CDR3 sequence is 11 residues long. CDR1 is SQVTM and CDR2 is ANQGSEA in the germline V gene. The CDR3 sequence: CSVARGETQYF. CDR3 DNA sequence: TGCAGCGTTGCCCGAGGAGAGACCCAGTACTTC.

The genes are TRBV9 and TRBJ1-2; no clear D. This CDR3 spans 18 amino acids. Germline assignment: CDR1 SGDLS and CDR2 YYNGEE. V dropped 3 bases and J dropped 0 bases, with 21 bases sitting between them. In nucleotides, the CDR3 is TGTGCCAGCAGCGCCCTTGATGAGGGAGGGCCGGCTAACTATGGCTACACCTTC. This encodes CASSALDEGGPANYGYTF.